The source of this TCR beta chain is a study of a mutant IDH1 vaccine in newly diagnosed glioma. About the research overall: Administration of eight vaccinations to patients took place in weeks 1, 3, 5, 7, 11, 15, 19, 23. Study-wide findings and caveats: Approximately 93% of patients showed vaccine-induced immune responses across multiple MHC alleles.

The time point is: week 11, during vaccination. Topical imiquimod was applied with each vaccine dose, which held 300 ug of mutant IDH1 20-mer peptide. With respect to this clone: No antigen is known for it.

Only in-frame clones appear in the TCRdb table, and some are missing; sequencing was by immunoSEQ multiplex PCR. The table has over 55,000 clones, roughly four fifths seen once. Germline CDR1 and CDR2: SGHAT and FQNNGV. The CDR3 has 14 amino acids. V shed 5 bases and J 9 bases; nucleotides not matched to a gene: 6. The sequence was obtained from a man between 25 and 39 years old with glioma. The chain is built from TRBV11-2 and TRBJ2-1, with 11 bases matching TRBD1. The source material was PBMCs, sampled from a glioma patient whose treatment included an IDH1 peptide vaccine. The CDR3 DNA reads as TGTGCCAGCAGCCCTCGGACAGGGGGCTCTGAGCAGTTCTTC. The encoded protein is CASSPRTGGSEQFF.